This T cell receptor beta chain was sequenced during a study of Ad26.COV2.S vaccination and SARS-CoV-2 variants. Study results and caveats: Recipients of vaccine and of placebo showed similar breadth of their non-spike TCR repertoires.

TCRdb keeps only in-frame clones here, not all; method: immunoSEQ multiplex PCR. The top ten hold approximately 2.2% of the sample, which has 300,000 to 350,000 clones, around four fifths seen once. Germline CDR1 reads SGHNT; CDR2 reads YENEEA. The CDR3 runs 16 residues. J gave up 5 bases and V 3 bases, and 12 bases lay outside the gene matches. To note about this clone: The antigen is not known.

This sample's treatment: 19 received Ad26.COV2.S at low or high dose, single or two shots; about 5 received placebo; per-sample allocation not given. Sample collection was performed on day 63 after the first vaccine or placebo injection. This receptor was taken from a person between 18 and 59 years old who received the Ad26.COV2.S COVID-19 vaccine or a placebo. The V and J genes are TRBV11-3 and TRBJ1-2, with TRBD1 identical over 7 bases. Source: peripheral blood, taken in a trial of Ad26.COV2.S vaccine versus placebo. The CDR3 spells CASSLLGQEKGYGYTF. The CDR3 DNA sequence: TGTGCCAGCAGCTTGCTCGGACAGGAAAAGGGTTATGGCTACACCTTC.